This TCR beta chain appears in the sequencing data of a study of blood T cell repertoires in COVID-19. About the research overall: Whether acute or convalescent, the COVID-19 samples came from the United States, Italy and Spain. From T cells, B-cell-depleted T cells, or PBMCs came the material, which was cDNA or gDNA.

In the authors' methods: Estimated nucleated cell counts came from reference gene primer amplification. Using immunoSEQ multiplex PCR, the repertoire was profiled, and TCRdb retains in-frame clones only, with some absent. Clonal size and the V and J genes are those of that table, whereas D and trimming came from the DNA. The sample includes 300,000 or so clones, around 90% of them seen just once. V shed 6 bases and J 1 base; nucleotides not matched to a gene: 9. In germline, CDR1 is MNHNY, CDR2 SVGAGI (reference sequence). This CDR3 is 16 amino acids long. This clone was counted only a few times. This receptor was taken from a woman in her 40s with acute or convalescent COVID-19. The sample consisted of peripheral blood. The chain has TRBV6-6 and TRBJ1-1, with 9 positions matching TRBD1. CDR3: CASSPGQGQRNTEAFF. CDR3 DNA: TGTGCCAGCAGCCCCGGACAGGGGCAAAGGAACACTGAAGCTTTCTTT.